The rows below give T cell receptor beta chains drawn from one sample of a study of T cell responses to AZD1222 COVID-19 vaccine. Only in-frame clones appear in the TCRdb table, and some are missing; sequencing was by immunoSEQ multiplex PCR. The sample has roughly 60,000 clones, 70% to 85% seen once; the top ten hold around 20%. The sample was peripheral blood, taken on day 0 of AZD1222 vaccination. Receptors were obtained from an adult in good health. Each CDR3 is given with its conserved first and last residue.

>TRBV5-1|TRBJ2-1
CASSAAGEPYNEQFF
>TRBV6-2/TRBV6-3|TRBJ2-2
CASSLKQGPDTGELFF
>TRBV28|TRBJ1-5
CASTRTGMGNQPQHF
>TRBV20-1|TRBJ1-3
CSASRGGTLGNTIYF
>TRBV4-1|TRBJ1-2
CASSPPGRLYGYTF
>TRBV5-1|TRBJ1-2
CASSPYLGGGDGYTF
>TRBV11-3|TRBJ2-3
CASSLEAGGSTDTQYF
>TRBV6-5|TRBJ2-1
CASSLVAGINNEQFF
>TRBV5-1|TRBJ2-1
CASSFGPMFEREGYEQFF
>TRBV7-9|TRBJ2-1
CASSLTSGEGNEQFF
>TRBV19|TRBJ1-1
CASSLGGGRRTEAFF
>TRBV9|TRBJ2-2
CASSVGWETGELFF
>TRBV19|TRBJ2-1
CASSILAGVRNEQFF
>TRBV19|TRBJ2-7
CASSIGASGNYEQYF
>TRBV5-1|TRBJ1-1
CASTPGHRTGKAEAFF
>TRBV24-1|TRBJ2-3
CATSDFQGVADTQYF
>TRBV9|TRBJ1-2
CASSPRDTDYGYTF
>TRBV3-1/TRBV3-2|TRBJ1-2
CASSQDRQGPSNYGYTF
>TRBV12-2|TRBJ1-3
CASRLAPGQDGVGNTIYF
>TRBV7-7|TRBJ2-1
CASSLSLSSYNEQFF
>TRBV11-2|TRBJ1-5
CASSKGQGASNQPQHF
>TRBV3-1/TRBV3-2|TRBJ1-1
CASSHRPGLLDTEAFF
>TRBV15|TRBJ1-2
CATSYRGSENYGYTF
>TRBV11-2|TRBJ2-1
CASSLGAGTYNEQFF
>TRBV9|TRBJ1-2
CASSVSGGSNGYTF
>TRBV4-2|TRBJ2-3
CASSPHNTDTQYF
>TRBV12-3/TRBV12-4|TRBJ1-3
CASSPGTGNTIYF
>TRBV11-3|TRBJ1-1
CASSLGGDPRTEAFF
>TRBV7-3|TRBJ1-1
CASSPYRESDEAFF
>TRBV7-9|TRBJ2-3
CASSASVLGAFLTQYF
>TRBV27|TRBJ1-4
CASSLAGTGNEKLFF
>TRBV6-5|TRBJ1-5
CASRLKGRDQPQHF
>TRBV10-3|TRBJ2-1
CAISALTSGGHEQFF
>TRBV5-1|TRBJ2-7
CASSTGTGVSPYEQYF
>TRBV7-9|TRBJ1-1
CASSFRVNTEAFF
>TRBV27|TRBJ2-5
CASSLLPLSGTQYF
>TRBV28|TRBJ2-4
CATKLAGDDSGAKNIQYF
>TRBV7-2|TRBJ1-2
CASIFGGSFSSYTF
>TRBV19|TRBJ1-4
CASTAQGINEKLFF
>TRBV7-9|TRBJ1-3
CASNLSPGALAGNTIYF
>TRBV11-2|TRBJ1-1
CASSLEAVGRAFF
>TRBV20-1|TRBJ2-7
CSASSPPRQYF
>TRBV24-1|TRBJ1-1
CATSDSGQGDSEAFF